These 20 T cell receptor beta chains originate from one sample sequenced in a study of a mutant IDH1 vaccine in newly diagnosed glioma. Their cognate antigens are unknown. Time point here: week 11, during vaccination. Vaccination used 300 ug of mutant IDH1 20-mer peptide per dose, with topical imiquimod. Repertoires were generated with immunoSEQ multiplex PCR, while TCRdb's copy carries only in-frame clones and drops some. Among roughly 120,000 clones listed, about 90% were seen once. Sample: PBMCs, taken from a glioma patient whose treatment included an IDH1 peptide vaccine. The receptors derive from a woman aged 45-59 years with glioma.

V is TRBV20-1 and J is TRBJ2-7; D may be TRBD2 (5 bases). The V gene lost 6 bases and the J gene lost 6 bases, with 12 bases spanning the gap. This CDR3 contains 11 residues. The germline gives CDR1 DFQATT, CDR2 SNEGSKA (reference sequence). The CDR3 nucleotides are TGCAGTGCCTCGCGGGTCACCGAGCAGTACTTC. As protein: CSASRVTEQYF.

The chain combines TRBV23-1 with TRBJ1-2; 8 bases agree with TRBD1. TRBV23-1 falls under the ORF class, with uncertain function. With 2 bases clipped from V and 5 bases from J, the junction kept 7 bases outside the gene matches. This CDR3 has 15 amino acids. The CDR3 coding sequence is TGCGCCAGCAGTCAACCGACAGGGGAAAGGTATGGCTACACCTTC. Translated: CASSQPTGERYGYTF.

CDR3 coding DNA: TGTGCCATCAGTGGAGCGGGAGGAGGATACAATGAGCAGTTCTTC. Protein sequence: CAISGAGGGYNEQFF. V is TRBV10-3 and J is TRBJ2-1; TRBD2 agrees at 9 bases. Unmatched junction bases numbered 5, after V lost 4 bases and J lost 4 bases. The CDR3 spans 15 residues. CDR1 and CDR2 (germline): ENHRY, SYGVKD.

The rearrangement links TRBV6-6 to TRBJ1-2, with a possible D match to TRBD1 (6 bases). The CDR3 totals 14 residues. Germline lookup yields CDR1 MNHNY and CDR2 SVGAGI (reference sequence). Trimming cost V 6 bases and J 4 bases, with 15 bases left between them. The CDR3 here is CASSLRGPLYGYTF. Here the CDR3 DNA reads TGTGCCAGCAGCCTACGGGGGCCCCTCTATGGCTACACCTTC.

This chain uses TRBV19 with TRBJ2-1, with 8 bases fitting TRBD1. Germline CDR1 reads LNHDA; CDR2 reads SQIVND (reference sequence). The J segment lost 2 bases and the V segment lost 3 bases, leaving 3 bases of the junction unmatched. CDR3 length: 15 residues. CDR3 DNA: TGTGCCAGTAGTATTTCACAGGGGGCCTACAATGAGCAGTTCTTC. It codes for CASSISQGAYNEQFF.

The sample holds a few counts of this clone. The V gene is TRBV15, the J gene TRBJ2-2, with TRBD2 as a possible D gene (6 bases). The V end was cut by 0 bases, the J end by 4 bases, with 9 bases between. The CDR3 runs to 15 residues. CDR1 is LNHNV, CDR2 YYDKDF, per germline (reference sequence). CDR3 in amino acids: CATSRDSGLTGELFF. As DNA, the CDR3 is TGTGCCACCAGCAGAGATAGCGGTCTCACCGGGGAGCTGTTTTTT.

The chain has TRBV5-1 and TRBJ2-7; TRBD1 agrees at 9 bases. The CDR3 is 15 amino acids. J lost 4 bases, V lost 4 bases, and 9 bases had no gene match. Germline assignment: CDR1 SGHRS and CDR2 YFSETQ. In nucleotides, the CDR3 is TGCGCCAGCAGCACGTTGGGACAGGGTTATTACGAGCAGTACTTC. It encodes CASSTLGQGYYEQYF.

This clone came up a few times. The genes are TRBV5-4 and TRBJ2-7; 7 bases are a match to TRBD2. The CDR3 has 14 amino acids. Germline V gene lookup returns CDR1 SGHNT and CDR2 YYREEE (reference sequence). Losses at the gene ends were 3 bases for V and 7 bases for J; bases not matched to a gene: 10. DNA of the CDR3: TGTGCCAGCAGCTGGGGGGGAGGGCCTAAAGAGCAGTACTTC. Its protein product is CASSWGGGPKEQYF.

The CDR3 loop reads CAISEGGGGGELFF. The DNA of the CDR3 is TGTGCCATCAGTGAGGGAGGAGGGGGCGGGGAGCTGTTTTTT. The chain carries TRBV10-3 and TRBJ2-2; D possibly uses TRBD1 or TRBD2 (6 bases each). V lost 2 bases to trimming and J lost 7 bases, with 11 bases between them. CDR3 length: 14 residues. The V gene's germline CDR1 is ENHRY and CDR2 SYGVKD.

This sequence joins TRBV28 and TRBJ2-1, with 8 positions matching TRBD2. The J segment lost 7 bases and the V segment lost 3 bases, leaving 11 bases of the junction unmatched. Germline loops: CDR1 MDHEN, CDR2 SYDVKM. The CDR3 runs to 16 residues. The DNA for the CDR3 is TGTGCCAGCAGTTTGGCGGGAGGACCTCTAAGGAATGAGCAGTTCTTC. Protein product: CASSLAGGPLRNEQFF.

V is TRBV10-1 and J is TRBJ2-4; the match to TRBD1 covers 9 bases. Germline V CDR1 and CDR2: WNHNN, SYGVQD (reference sequence). This CDR3 is built from 16 residues. The V segment lost 2 bases and the J segment 3 bases; nucleotides outside the gene matches: 5. As DNA, the CDR3 is TGCGCCAGCAGTGAGAGTGGACAGGGGAACAAAAACATTCAGTACTTC. This gives the protein CASSESGQGNKNIQYF.

This clone appeared a few times. The gene calls are TRBV7-6 and TRBJ2-3; D unclear. The V gene lost 5 bases and the J gene lost 3 bases, with 9 bases spanning the gap. Germline V gives CDR1 SGHVS, CDR2 FNYEAQ. The CDR3 length is 13 residues. The CDR3 coding sequence is TGTGCCAGCAGCATGGGGAAGACAGATACGCAGTATTTT. Amino acid sequence: CASSMGKTDTQYF.

V is TRBV6-5 and J is TRBJ2-7; D ambiguous. The V gene lost 8 bases and the J gene lost 1 base, with 9 bases spanning the gap. Germline V gene data show CDR1 as MNHEY and CDR2 as SVGAGI. The CDR3 covers 12 residues. The CDR3 nucleotides are TGTGCCAGCGCTAGAGCATCCTACGAGCAGTACTTC. Residues: CASARASYEQYF.

This clone turned up a few times. This chain connects TRBV2 to TRBJ1-4; D possibly corresponds to TRBD1 (5 bases). Trimming removed 6 bases from V and 4 bases from J, with 18 bases in between. Germline assignment: CDR1 SNHLY and CDR2 FYNNEI. The CDR3 extends over 16 amino acids. Here the CDR3 DNA reads TGTGCCAGCAGGCTCCTGGGGGGACTCGATAATGAAAAACTGTTTTTT. This gives the protein CASRLLGGLDNEKLFF.

This clone turned up a few times. The chain uses TRBV4-1 and TRBJ2-7; TRBD1 agrees at 8 bases. Germline V gives CDR1 MGHRA, CDR2 YSYEKL. The J segment lost 5 bases and the V segment lost 3 bases, leaving 9 bases of the junction unmatched. The CDR3 is made up of 15 amino acids. As DNA, the CDR3 is TGCGCCAGCAGCCAGTGGACAGGGCATTTGAACGAGCAGTACTTC. As protein: CASSQWTGHLNEQYF.

The chain employs TRBV5-6 and TRBJ2-3; tentative D call: TRBD1 (5 bases). This CDR3 spans 14 amino acids. Germline CDR1 and CDR2: SGHDT and YYEEEE. Deletions cut 5 bases from V and 2 bases from J, with 12 bases between. The CDR3 region has the DNA TGTGCCAGCAGGAAGGGGCCTTACACAGATACGCAGTATTTT. The encoded protein is CASRKGPYTDTQYF.

This chain joins TRBV6-5 and TRBJ1-2; D is perhaps TRBD1 (6 bases). The germline CDR1 and CDR2 sequences are MNHEY and SVGAGI. Trimming removed 4 bases at V and 8 bases at J, with 14 bases between. This CDR3 has 13 amino acids. CDR3 amino acids: CASSLPGAEGYTF. The CDR3 bases are TGTGCCAGCAGTTTGCCGGGGGCGGAGGGCTACACCTTC.

The V gene is TRBV7-8, the J gene TRBJ2-3; 7 bases are shared with TRBD2. J gave up 4 bases and V 5 bases, and 18 bases lay outside the gene matches. The CDR3 contains 18 residues. Germline CDR1 and CDR2: SGHVS and FQNEAQ. The CDR3 loop reads CASSPLGGRGVASDTQYF. In DNA form, the CDR3 reads TGTGCCAGCAGCCCCTTGGGGGGGAGGGGAGTGGCGTCAGATACGCAGTATTTT.

The chain combines TRBV6-1 with TRBJ1-5; D remains unclear. The CDR3 length is 13 residues. Trimming stripped 1 base from V and 9 bases from J, with 10 bases between. The V gene's germline CDR1 is MNHNS and CDR2 SASEGT. The CDR3 DNA follows: TGTGCCAGCAGTGAAGGTTCAGGAAGGCCCCAGCATTTT. This translates into CASSEGSGRPQHF.

The chain recombines TRBV2 with TRBJ2-7; D is ambiguous. The V gene's germline CDR1 is SNHLY and CDR2 FYNNEI. The ends were cut back, 3 bases at V and 2 bases at J, with 11 bases in the middle. This CDR3 comprises 14 residues. The CDR3: CASSEWQYTYEQYF. The CDR3 bases are TGTGCCAGCAGTGAGTGGCAGTACACCTACGAGCAGTACTTC.